This TCR beta chain was found in a study of blood T cell repertoires in COVID-19. Study information: There were acute and convalescent COVID-19 samples, and they came from the United States, Italy and Spain. T cells, B-cell-depleted T cells, or PBMCs provided the cDNA or gDNA that served as material.

Germline V gene sequence: CDR1 LNHDA, CDR2 SQIVND (reference sequence). The CDR3 spans 16 residues. The V segment lost 5 bases and the J segment 4 bases; nucleotides outside the gene matches: 10. Per the original data handling: Estimation of nucleated cell counts was performed using reference gene primer amplification. TCRdb's table, derived via immunoSEQ multiplex PCR, lists solely in-frame clones and lacks some. V and J calls plus clone size are reproduced from that table; the DNA served to infer D and trimming. The sample shows 78,000 or so clones, about four fifths of them seen only once. The specimen sequenced was peripheral blood. The receptor was derived from a human donor in a cohort sampled during active COVID-19. V gene TRBV19 combines with J gene TRBJ2-3; TRBD2 matches at 9 bases. The CDR3 DNA reads TGTGCCAGTAGTCCCCTGGGGTTAGCGGGAGCAGATACGCAGTATTTT. Amino acids: CASSPLGLAGADTQYF.